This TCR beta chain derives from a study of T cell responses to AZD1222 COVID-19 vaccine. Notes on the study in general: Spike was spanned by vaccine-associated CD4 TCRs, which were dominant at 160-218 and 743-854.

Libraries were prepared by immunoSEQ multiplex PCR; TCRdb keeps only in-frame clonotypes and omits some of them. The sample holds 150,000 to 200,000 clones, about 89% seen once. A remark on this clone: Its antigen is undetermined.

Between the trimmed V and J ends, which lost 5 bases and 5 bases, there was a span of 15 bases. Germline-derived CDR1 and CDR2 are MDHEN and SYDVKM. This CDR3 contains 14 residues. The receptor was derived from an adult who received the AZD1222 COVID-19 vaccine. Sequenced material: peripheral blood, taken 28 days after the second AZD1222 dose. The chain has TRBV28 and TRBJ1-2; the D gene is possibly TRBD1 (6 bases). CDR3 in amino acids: CASSPPGAGYGYTF. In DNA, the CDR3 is TGTGCCAGCAGTCCCCCAGGGGCAGGGTATGGCTACACCTTC.